What follows are 2 T cell receptor beta chains derived from one specimen sequenced in a study of OX40 agonist ivuxolimab in advanced cancers. The data were produced by immunoSEQ multiplex PCR, yet TCRdb's version contains in-frame clones alone and is incomplete. The sample has about 27,000 clones, about 90% seen once. This specimen consisted of CD4+ or CD8+ T cells sorted from blood, obtained in a trial of the OX40 agonist ivuxolimab. These receptors all come from an adult with an advanced solid tumor such as melanoma, head and neck, liver or kidney cancer.

The chain joins TRBV11-2 to TRBJ2-1, with D perhaps being TRBD1 or TRBD2 (6 bases each). Germline CDR1 and CDR2: SGHAT and FQNNGV. Trimming removed 3 bases from V and 0 bases from J, with 21 bases in between. The CDR3 runs to 19 residues. CDR3 DNA sequence: TGTGCCAGCAGCTTGCCAACTGACCCCGGAGGGGGCTCCTACAATGAGCAGTTCTTC. Translated: CASSLPTDPGGGSYNEQFF.

This clone showed up just once. The chain links TRBV29-1 to TRBJ2-1; D unresolved. CDR1 and CDR2 (germline): SQVTM, ANQGSEA. V lost 5 bases, J lost 7 bases, and 9 bases lay in between. The CDR3 totals 11 residues. CDR3: CSVYLGNEQFF. In DNA form, the CDR3 reads TGCAGCGTTTATCTAGGAAATGAGCAGTTCTTC.